Listed here are 4 T cell receptor beta chains from one sample, sequenced in a study of cytomegalovirus exposure and HLA in healthy donors. The PCR used 60 Vbeta and 13 Jbeta primers. TCRdb's table, derived via immunoSEQ multiplex PCR, lists solely in-frame clones and lacks some. Found here are some 160,000 clones, roughly 80% of them singletons; the top ten hold roughly 1.5%. The source material was PBMCs. These TCRs come from a young woman in good health and CMV-seronegative.

The chain has TRBV29-1 and TRBJ1-1; TRBD1 aligns across 10 bases. V shed 6 bases and J 10 bases; nucleotides not matched to a gene: 2. This CDR3 comprises 10 residues. In germline, CDR1 is SQVTM, CDR2 ANQGSEA. In nucleotides, the CDR3 is TGCAGCGTAGACAGGGGGCTAGCTTTCTTT. Translating it yields CSVDRGLAFF. The whole variable domain, remainder taken from reference TRBV29-1 and TRBJ1-1, is SAVISQKPSRDICQRGTSLTIQCQVDSQVTMMFWYRQQPGQSLTLIATANQGSEATYESGFVIDKFPISRPNLTFSTLTVSNMSPEDSSIYLCSVDRGLAFFGQGTRLTVV.

To note about this clone: This same CDR3 is encoded by further DNA sequences in the sample. CDR3 coding DNA: TGCGCCAGCAGCTTGGGGACAGGGAATGAAAAACTGTTTTTT. The encoded protein is CASSLGTGNEKLFF. The chain is built from TRBV5-1 and TRBJ1-4; 8 bases match TRBD1. CDR1 and CDR2 (germline): SGHRS, YFSETQ. The CDR3 is 14 amino acids. V dropped 0 bases and J dropped 5; count of bases not matched to a gene: 0.

The chain joins TRBV6-6 to TRBJ1-2; the D gene is possibly TRBD1 (5 bases). CDR1 is MNHNY and CDR2 is SVGAGI in the germline V gene (reference sequence). V was clipped by 7 bases and J by 6 bases, with 18 bases between them. The CDR3 runs to 14 residues. CDR3 DNA: TGTGCCAGCAATCGGCAGGGCCTAGGAAATGGCTACACCTTC. It specifies CASNRQGLGNGYTF.

This clone has only a few counts. The chain carries TRBV2 and TRBJ2-2; 7 bases map to TRBD1. Germline CDR1 and CDR2: SNHLY and FYNNEI. After removal of 7 bases from V and 5 bases from J, the junction contained 7 bases not matched to a gene. The CDR3 is 14 residues long. CDR3 sequence: CASIVDRETGELFF. CDR3 DNA sequence: TGTGCCAGCATTGTCGACAGGGAAACCGGGGAGCTGTTTTTT.